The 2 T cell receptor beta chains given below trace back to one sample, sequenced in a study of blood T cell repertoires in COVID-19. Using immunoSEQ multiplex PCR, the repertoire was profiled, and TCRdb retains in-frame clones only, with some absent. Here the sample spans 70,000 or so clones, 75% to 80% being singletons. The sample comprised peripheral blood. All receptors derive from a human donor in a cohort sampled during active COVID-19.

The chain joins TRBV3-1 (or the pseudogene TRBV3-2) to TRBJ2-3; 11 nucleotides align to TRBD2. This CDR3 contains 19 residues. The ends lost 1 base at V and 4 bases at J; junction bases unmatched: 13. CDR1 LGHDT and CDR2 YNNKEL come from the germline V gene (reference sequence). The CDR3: CASSQGRNSGRAQADTQYF. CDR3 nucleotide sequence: TGTGCCAGCAGCCAAGGGAGGAATAGCGGGAGGGCTCAAGCAGATACGCAGTATTTT.

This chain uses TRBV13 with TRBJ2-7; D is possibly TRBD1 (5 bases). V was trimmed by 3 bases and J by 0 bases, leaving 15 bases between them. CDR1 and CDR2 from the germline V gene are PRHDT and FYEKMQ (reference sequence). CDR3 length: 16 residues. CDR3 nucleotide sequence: TGTGCCAGCAGCTTGGGGCGGCCTCAGAGCTCCTACGAGCAGTACTTC. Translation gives CASSLGRPQSSYEQYF. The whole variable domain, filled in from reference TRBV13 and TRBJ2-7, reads AAGVIQSPRHLIKEKRETATLKCYPIPRHDTVYWYQQGPGQDPQFLISFYEKMQSDKGSIPDRFSAQQFSDYHSELNMSSLELGDSALYFCASSLGRPQSSYEQYFGPGTRLTVT.